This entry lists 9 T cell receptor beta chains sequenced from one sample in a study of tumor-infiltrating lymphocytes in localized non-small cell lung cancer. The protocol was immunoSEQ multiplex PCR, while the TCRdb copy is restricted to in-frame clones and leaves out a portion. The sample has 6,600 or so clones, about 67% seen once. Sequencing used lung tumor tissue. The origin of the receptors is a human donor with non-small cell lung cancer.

In nucleotides, the CDR3 is TGTGCCAGCAGTTACCAGAGGGACACCCCGAGGCAGTACTTC. This codes for CASSYQRDTPRQYF. The genes are TRBV6-5 and TRBJ2-7; D is perhaps TRBD1 (6 bases). This CDR3 has 14 residues. Germline V CDR1 and CDR2: MNHEY, SVGAGI. The V end lost 2 bases, the J end lost 9 bases, and 17 bases lay between the germline ends.

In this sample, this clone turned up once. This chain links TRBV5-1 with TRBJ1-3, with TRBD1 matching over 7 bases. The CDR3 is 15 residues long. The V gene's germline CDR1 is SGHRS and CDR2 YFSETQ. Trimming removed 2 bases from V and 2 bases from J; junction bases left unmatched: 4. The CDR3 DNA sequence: TGCGCCAGCAGCTTCGACAGGGTCGCTGGAAACACCATATATTTT. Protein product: CASSFDRVAGNTIYF.

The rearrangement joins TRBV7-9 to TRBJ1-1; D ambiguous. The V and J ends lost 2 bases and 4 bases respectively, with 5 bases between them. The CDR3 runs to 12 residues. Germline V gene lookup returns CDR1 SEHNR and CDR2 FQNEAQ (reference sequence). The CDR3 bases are TGTGCCAGCAGCTTATCGAGCACTGAAGCTTTCTTT. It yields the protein CASSLSSTEAFF.

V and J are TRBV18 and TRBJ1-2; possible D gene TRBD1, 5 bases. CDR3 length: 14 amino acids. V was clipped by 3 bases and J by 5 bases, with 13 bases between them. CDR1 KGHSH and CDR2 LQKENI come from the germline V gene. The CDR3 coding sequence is TGTGCCAGCTCACCGGGGGAGGCCCGGTATGGCTACACCTTC. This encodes CASSPGEARYGYTF.

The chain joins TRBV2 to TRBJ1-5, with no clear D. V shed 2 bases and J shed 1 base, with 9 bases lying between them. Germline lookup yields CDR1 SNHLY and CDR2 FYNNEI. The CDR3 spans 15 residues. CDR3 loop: CASSEFGISNQPQHF. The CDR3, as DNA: TGTGCCAGCAGTGAATTTGGTATCAGCAATCAGCCCCAGCATTTT.

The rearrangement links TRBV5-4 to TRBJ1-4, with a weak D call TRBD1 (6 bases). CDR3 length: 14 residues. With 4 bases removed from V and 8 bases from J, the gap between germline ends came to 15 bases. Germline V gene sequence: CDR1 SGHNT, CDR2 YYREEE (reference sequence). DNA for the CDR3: TGTGCCAGCAGCCCGGACAGTCATGGGGAAAAACTGTTTTTT. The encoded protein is CASSPDSHGEKLFF.

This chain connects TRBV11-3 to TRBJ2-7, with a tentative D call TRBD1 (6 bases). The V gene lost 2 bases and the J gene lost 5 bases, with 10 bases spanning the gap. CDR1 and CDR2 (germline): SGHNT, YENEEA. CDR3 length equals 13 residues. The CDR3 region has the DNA TGTGCCAGCAGCTTACACAGGACAGACGAGCAGTACTTC. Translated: CASSLHRTDEQYF.

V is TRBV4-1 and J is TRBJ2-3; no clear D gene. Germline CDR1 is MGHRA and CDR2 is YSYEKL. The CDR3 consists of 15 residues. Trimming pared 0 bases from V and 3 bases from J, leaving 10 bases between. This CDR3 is CASSQDGLRTDTQYF. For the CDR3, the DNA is TGCGCCAGCAGCCAAGACGGATTAAGGACAGATACGCAGTATTTT.

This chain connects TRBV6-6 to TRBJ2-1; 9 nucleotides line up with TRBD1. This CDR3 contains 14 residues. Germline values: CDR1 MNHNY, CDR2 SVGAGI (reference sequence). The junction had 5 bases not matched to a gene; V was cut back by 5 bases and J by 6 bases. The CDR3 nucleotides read TGTGCCAGCAGTGAGGGACAGGGCGTCAATGAGCAGTTCTTC. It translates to CASSEGQGVNEQFF.